These 30 T cell receptor beta chains came from one sample sequenced in a study of cytomegalovirus exposure and HLA in healthy donors. Primers: 60 Vbeta forward and 13 Jbeta reverse. The method was immunoSEQ multiplex PCR; TCRdb's version includes in-frame clones alone and lacks a portion of them. The table has over 150,000 clones, roughly four fifths seen once. Sequenced: PBMCs. These receptors originate from a man aged 50-59 years in good health and CMV-seropositive.

This chain uses TRBV30 with TRBJ2-5, with unresolved D. The CDR3 totals 11 residues. Germline V gene sequence: CDR1 GTSNPN, CDR2 SVGIG (reference sequence). The V end was cut by 0 bases, the J end by 5 bases, with 4 bases between. The CDR3 nucleotides are TGTGCCTGGAGTGTTATGGAGACCCAGTACTTC. It encodes CAWSVMETQYF.

The chain is built from TRBV5-1 and TRBJ1-1; 7 nucleotides align to TRBD1. J was trimmed by 1 base and V by 0 bases; bases with no gene match: 3. This CDR3 is 15 amino acids long. Germline values: CDR1 SGHRS, CDR2 YFSETQ. For the CDR3, the DNA is TGCGCCAGCAGCTTGGATACAGGGGAGAACACTGAAGCTTTCTTT. This encodes CASSLDTGENTEAFF.

This chain connects TRBV5-4 to TRBJ2-1, with unresolved D. The CDR3 has 15 residues. CDR1 SGHNT and CDR2 YYREEE come from the germline V gene (reference sequence). V dropped 0 bases and J dropped 0 bases, with 7 bases sitting between them. CDR3 loop: CASSLVESSYNEQFF. As DNA, the CDR3 is TGTGCCAGCAGCTTGGTTGAGAGCTCCTACAATGAGCAGTTCTTC.

V and J are TRBV6-1 and TRBJ1-5; D unclear. The CDR3 runs to 14 residues. Trimming stripped 1 base from V and 5 bases from J, with 9 bases between. Germline V gives CDR1 MNHNS, CDR2 SASEGT. In DNA form, the CDR3 reads TGTGCCAGCAGTGAAGGAAACTACGATCAGCCCCAGCATTTT. This codes for CASSEGNYDQPQHF.

V is TRBV7-2 and J is TRBJ2-5; 11 bases match TRBD2. Germline CDR1 SGHTA, CDR2 FQGNSA. The CDR3 covers 16 residues. V shed 1 base and J 9 bases; nucleotides not matched to a gene: 10. CDR3 sequence (DNA): TGTGCCAGCAGCTTAGTGACTAGCGGGGAGCGTAGGGCCCAGTACTTC. Protein: CASSLVTSGERRAQYF.

The chain is built from TRBV7-9 and TRBJ2-1; TRBD2 matches 9 bases. The ends lost 2 bases at V and 6 bases at J; junction bases unmatched: 11. Germline CDR1 and CDR2: SEHNR and FQNEAQ (reference sequence). The CDR3 is made up of 17 amino acids. This CDR3 is CASSLLAGTYTRNEQFF. DNA for the CDR3: TGTGCCAGCAGCTTACTAGCGGGGACGTATACCCGCAATGAGCAGTTCTTC.

The chain employs TRBV4-1 and TRBJ2-7; 9 positions match TRBD2. After removal of 1 base from V and 0 bases from J, the junction contained 7 bases not matched to a gene. Germline V lookup: CDR1 MGHRA, CDR2 YSYEKL. The CDR3 is made up of 17 amino acids. The CDR3, as DNA: TGCGCCAGCAGCCAAGGGGTTGCGGGGGGGATCTCCTACGAGCAGTACTTC. Residues: CASSQGVAGGISYEQYF.

V is TRBV7-9 and J is TRBJ1-2, with 10 nucleotides matching TRBD1. The J segment lost 4 bases and the V segment lost 1 base, leaving 3 bases of the junction unmatched. CDR3 length equals 15 residues. In germline, CDR1 is SEHNR, CDR2 FQNEAQ (reference sequence). DNA for the CDR3: TGTGCCAGCAGCTTAGGACAGGGGGCAGGCTATGGCTACACCTTC. It translates to CASSLGQGAGYGYTF.

The V and J genes are TRBV9 and TRBJ2-6; perhaps TRBD1 as D (6 bases). CDR1 and CDR2 (germline): SGDLS, YYNGEE. The V end was cut by 0 bases, the J end by 1 base, with 11 bases between. The CDR3 length is 17 residues. The CDR3 sequence is CASSVGGTLSGANVLTF. The CDR3 DNA reads as TGTGCCAGCAGCGTAGGGGGGACATTGTCTGGGGCCAACGTCCTGACTTTC.

The chain is built from TRBV11-2 and TRBJ2-7, with TRBD1 matching over 8 bases. This CDR3 region has 15 residues. Germline CDR1 and CDR2: SGHAT and FQNNGV. Trimming took 3 bases from V and 3 from J; bases not matched to a gene: 7. CDR3 bases: TGTGCCAGCAGCTTTCTGGACAGGGTAGTCTACGAGCAGTACTTC. Translating it yields CASSFLDRVVYEQYF.

This clone was recorded only once. The chain joins TRBV9 to TRBJ2-7; tentatively, D is TRBD1 (6 bases). V lost 4 bases to trimming and J lost 0 bases, with 11 bases between them. Looked up from germline, CDR1 is SGDLS and CDR2 is YYNGEE. CDR3 length: 14 amino acids. The CDR3 DNA is TGTGCCAGCAGCTCGCCGACAGGCTCCTACGAGCAGTACTTC. Its protein is CASSSPTGSYEQYF. Full variable domain (missing parts from reference TRBV9 and TRBJ2-7): DSGVTQTPKHLITATGQRVTLRCSPRSGDLSVYWYQQSLDQGLQFLIQYYNGEERAKGNILERFSAQQFPDLHSELNLSSLELGDSALYFCASSSPTGSYEQYFGPGTRLTVT.

This sequence joins TRBV29-1 and TRBJ2-1, with D tentatively TRBD2 (5 bases). CDR3 length: 14 amino acids. The V gene lost 4 bases and the J gene lost 9 bases, with 19 bases spanning the gap. Germline loops: CDR1 SQVTM, CDR2 ANQGSEA. In DNA form, the CDR3 reads TGCAGCGTTGGTACTACCGGGGTTTACGGTGAGCAGTTCTTC. Amino acid sequence: CSVGTTGVYGEQFF.

The V call is TRBV28, the J call TRBJ2-4; perhaps TRBD1 as D (5 bases). The CDR3 runs to 14 residues. The V and J ends lost 1 base and 1 base respectively, with 5 bases between them. The germline CDR1 and CDR2 sequences are MDHEN and SYDVKM. CDR3 sequence (DNA): TGTGCCAGCAGTTTATCAGGGGCCAAAAACATTCAGTACTTC. This encodes CASSLSGAKNIQYF.

The chain recombines TRBV7-2 with TRBJ2-5; the match to TRBD2 covers 11 bases. The germline gives CDR1 SGHTA, CDR2 FQGNSA. V lost 5 bases to trimming and J lost 5 bases; unmatched junction nucleotides: 7. The CDR3 is 15 amino acids. CDR3 amino acids: CASSIRLAGGETQYF. DNA of the CDR3: TGTGCCAGCAGCATAAGATTAGCGGGAGGGGAGACCCAGTACTTC. Full variable domain (missing parts from reference TRBV7-2 and TRBJ2-5): GAGVSQSPSNKVTEKGKDVELRCDPISGHTALYWYRQSLGQGLEFLIYFQGNSAPDKSGLPSDRFSAERTGGSVSTLTIQRTQQEDSAVYLCASSIRLAGGETQYFGPGTRLLVL.

CDR3 coding DNA: TGCGCCAGCAGCTTTATAGCGAACACTGAAGCTTTCTTT. It translates to CASSFIANTEAFF. The chain couples TRBV5-1 to TRBJ1-1, with no clear D. The CDR3 sequence is 13 residues long. Looked up from germline, CDR1 is SGHRS and CDR2 is YFSETQ. The germline V and J ends were trimmed by 2 bases and 1 base, with 6 bases remaining between them.

The chain has TRBV18 and TRBJ1-5; 8 bases are a match to TRBD1. Trimming cost V 3 bases and J 2 bases; bases outside gene matches: 6. The germline V gene encodes CDR1 KGHSH and CDR2 LQKENI. The CDR3 loop spans 16 amino acids. CDR3 residues: CASSPWTGRRNQPQHF. The CDR3 nucleotides read TGTGCCAGCTCACCCTGGACAGGGAGGCGCAATCAGCCCCAGCATTTT. The variable domain in full, completed from reference TRBV18 and TRBJ1-5, reads NAGVMQNPRHLVRRRGQEARLRCSPMKGHSHVYWYRQLPEEGLKFMVYLQKENIIDESGMPKERFSAEFPKEGPSILRIQQVVRGDSAAYFCASSPWTGRRNQPQHFGDGTRLSIL.

This clone appeared once. J is TRBJ2-6 and V is TRBV5-4; D uncertain. This CDR3 is built from 15 residues. Germline-derived CDR1 and CDR2 are SGHNT and YYREEE (reference sequence). The V end was cut by 0 bases, the J end by 0 bases, with 4 bases between. The CDR3 DNA reads TGTGCCAGCAGCTTGGGGCTCTCTGGGGCCAACGTCCTGACTTTC. Protein sequence: CASSLGLSGANVLTF.

This clone was observed a handful of times. The chain carries TRBV7-8 and TRBJ2-1, with TRBD1 as a possible D gene (5 bases). This CDR3 is 12 amino acids long. Germline-derived CDR1 and CDR2 are SGHVS and FQNEAQ. With 5 bases removed from V and 5 bases from J, the gap between germline ends came to 7 bases. The CDR3 DNA reads as TGTGCCAGCAGCGAGACAGACAATGAGCAGTTCTTC. Protein: CASSETDNEQFF.

The CDR3: CASSESGSGYEQYF. The CDR3 coding sequence is TGTGCCAGCAGCGAGAGCGGGAGTGGCTACGAGCAGTACTTC. The V gene is TRBV6-1, the J gene TRBJ2-7; 8 bases are shared with TRBD2. Trimming cost V 6 bases and J 3 bases; bases outside gene matches: 7. The CDR3 is 14 residues long. The germline V gene has CDR1 MNHNS and CDR2 SASEGT.

This chain uses TRBV7-2 with TRBJ1-3; 8 bases line up with TRBD1. Germline V CDR1 and CDR2: SGHTA, FQGNSA. The CDR3 has 16 residues. The V segment lost 3 bases and the J segment 4 bases; nucleotides outside the gene matches: 8. The CDR3 spells CASSFEKTGVGNTIYF. CDR3 nucleotides: TGTGCCAGCAGCTTCGAAAAGACAGGGGTCGGAAACACCATATATTTT.

The V call is TRBV29-1, the J call TRBJ2-2, with 7 positions matching TRBD2. CDR1 is SQVTM, CDR2 ANQGSEA, per germline. The CDR3 is 17 residues long. The junction had 19 bases not matched to a gene; V was cut back by 5 bases and J by 7 bases. The CDR3 spells CSVSTNPAGRGNGELFF. The CDR3 DNA follows: TGCAGCGTTTCGACTAACCCAGCGGGGAGAGGGAACGGGGAGCTGTTTTTT.

The chain combines TRBV7-3 with TRBJ2-6; 7 bases align to TRBD2. The ends lost 5 bases at V and 0 bases at J; junction bases unmatched: 1. Per germline, CDR1 SGHTA and CDR2 FQGTGA. The CDR3 is 15 residues long. The CDR3 DNA reads TGTGCCAGCAGCCCGGGGGGCTCTGGGGCCAACGTCCTGACTTTC. The encoded protein is CASSPGGSGANVLTF.

This clone showed up just a few times. The chain links TRBV5-4 to TRBJ2-7; 11 bases fit TRBD2. The junction had 4 bases not matched to a gene; V was cut back by 4 bases and J by 4 bases. The CDR3 is made up of 14 amino acids. Germline V gene sequence: CDR1 SGHNT, CDR2 YYREEE (reference sequence). CDR3 in amino acids: CASSTGTSGYEQYF. Written as DNA, the CDR3 is TGTGCCAGCAGCACCGGGACTAGCGGATACGAGCAGTACTTC.

This chain connects TRBV28 to TRBJ2-7; D perhaps matches TRBD1 (6 bases). Trimming removed 2 bases from V and 2 bases from J, with 13 bases in between. CDR1 and CDR2 (germline): MDHEN, SYDVKM. The CDR3 totals 15 residues. CDR3 bases: TGTGCCAGCAGTTTAATCGCAGAGGGGGCCTACGAGCAGTACTTC. Its protein is CASSLIAEGAYEQYF.

The chain employs TRBV27 and TRBJ2-5; 8 bases are a match to TRBD2. This CDR3 region has 15 residues. V was pared by 5 bases and J by 5 bases, with 10 bases of the junction left unmatched. CDR1 is MNHEY, CDR2 SMNVEV, per germline (reference sequence). CDR3 protein: CASSPSRGAGETQYF. CDR3 DNA: TGTGCCAGCAGTCCTTCGCGGGGGGCAGGGGAGACCCAGTACTTC.

The rearrangement joins TRBV4-3 to TRBJ1-4; D possibly corresponds to TRBD1 (5 bases). Germline V gene sequence: CDR1 LGHNA, CDR2 YSLEER. Trimming cost V 0 bases and J 11 bases, with 10 bases left between them. The CDR3 runs to 13 residues. CDR3 nucleotide sequence: TGCGCCAGCAGCCAAGACACTCGGGGGAAACTGTTTTTT. The encoded protein is CASSQDTRGKLFF.

The gene calls are TRBV15 and TRBJ2-7, with 7 bases lining up with TRBD1. The germline CDR1 and CDR2 sequences are LNHNV and YYDKDF (reference sequence). Germline trimming cut 3 bases from V and 4 bases from J; bases unmatched to any gene: 15. This CDR3 has 17 amino acids. The CDR3 DNA follows: TGTGCCACCAGCAGGACCGTTTTTGGACAGGATGGGTACGAGCAGTACTTC. It yields the protein CATSRTVFGQDGYEQYF. Full variable domain (missing parts from reference TRBV15 and TRBJ2-7): DAMVIQNPRYQVTQFGKPVTLSCSQTLNHNVMYWYQQKSSQAPKLLFHYYDKDFNNEADTPDNFQSRRPNTSFCFLDIRSPGLGDTAMYLCATSRTVFGQDGYEQYFGPGTRLTVT.

This chain uses TRBV5-6 with TRBJ2-3, with D uncertain. Germline loops: CDR1 SGHDT, CDR2 YYEEEE. The CDR3 length is 15 residues. V shed 0 bases and J shed 0 bases, with 8 bases lying between them. The CDR3 DNA follows: TGTGCCAGCAGCTTGGTCGGGTCCAGCACAGATACGCAGTATTTT. Translated: CASSLVGSSTDTQYF.

V gene TRBV29-1 combines with J gene TRBJ1-5, with TRBD1 identical over 8 bases. V gave up 7 bases and J gave up 7 bases; unmatched junction bases: 6. The CDR3 spans 12 residues. Germline V gives CDR1 SQVTM, CDR2 ANQGSEA. This CDR3 is CSAGQGGQPQHF. CDR3 nucleotide sequence: TGCAGCGCCGGACAGGGCGGACAGCCCCAGCATTTT.

This rearrangement joins TRBV29-1 to TRBJ2-3; D not resolved. Germline V gene sequence: CDR1 SQVTM, CDR2 ANQGSEA. This CDR3 region has 13 residues. The V end lost 2 bases, the J end lost 0 bases, and 6 bases lay between the germline ends. Here the CDR3 reads CSVEWPSTDTQYF. In DNA, the CDR3 is TGCAGCGTTGAATGGCCTAGCACAGATACGCAGTATTTT.